The rows below give T cell receptor beta chains drawn from one sample of a study of shared clonotypes between healthy human individuals. Assay: immunoSEQ multiplex PCR; the TCRdb copy retains only in-frame clones and omits some. The profile shows about 2.1 million clones, about 92% of them singletons. Sequencing was carried out using naive CD8+ T cells from PBMCs. These receptors were obtained from a man between 18 and 29 years old in good health. Some clones in this sample may be carry-over from other donors' samples. CDR3s include the opening cysteine and the closing phenylalanine or tryptophan. Each record gives: CDR3 protein, CDR3 DNA, CDR3 length, J gene, D gene, V gene, clone size. A D gene is named only where the DNA matches it firmly. Not all rows give a size; the values are once, few, many and, for expanded clones, a class.

CDR3aa: CASSAGQFQETQYF
CDR3nt: TGTGCCAGCAGCGCGGGACAGTTCCAAGAGACCCAGTACTTC
len: 14
j_gene: TRBJ2-5
d_gene: TRBD1
v_gene: TRBV9
abundance: NA

CDR3aa: CASSLDSSGYGYTF
CDR3nt: TGTGCCAGCAGCTTAGATTCGTCCGGCTATGGCTACACCTTC
len: 14
j_gene: TRBJ1-2
d_gene: NA
v_gene: TRBV7-9
abundance: few

CDR3aa: CASSLGNGAGELFF
CDR3nt: TGTGCCAGCAGCTTGGGGAATGGCGCCGGGGAGCTGTTTTTT
len: 14
j_gene: TRBJ2-2
d_gene: NA
v_gene: TRBV5-6
abundance: NA

CDR3aa: CASSKLAGPSGTDTQYF
CDR3nt: TGTGCCAGCAGTAAACTAGCGGGGCCCTCAGGCACAGATACGCAGTATTTT
len: 17
j_gene: TRBJ2-3
d_gene: TRBD2
v_gene: TRBV28
abundance: NA

CDR3aa: CASSLPTGTGLNTEAFF
CDR3nt: TGCGCCAGCAGCTTACCTACTGGGACAGGGTTGAACACTGAAGCTTTCTTT
len: 17
j_gene: TRBJ1-1
d_gene: TRBD1
v_gene: TRBV5-1
abundance: NA

CDR3aa: CATSRVFPGQGASGELFF
CDR3nt: TGTGCCACCAGCAGAGTTTTCCCGGGACAGGGGGCGTCCGGGGAGCTGTTTTTT
len: 18
j_gene: TRBJ2-2
d_gene: TRBD1
v_gene: TRBV15
abundance: NA

CDR3aa: CASRYTTDFLGNTIYF
CDR3nt: TGTGCCAGCAGGTACACGACAGACTTTCTTGGAAACACCATATATTTT
len: 16
j_gene: TRBJ1-3
d_gene: NA
v_gene: TRBV11-2
abundance: NA

CDR3aa: CASRGANQPQHF
CDR3nt: TGTGCCAGCCGCGGGGCTAATCAGCCCCAGCATTTT
len: 12
j_gene: TRBJ1-5
d_gene: NA
v_gene: TRBV19
abundance: few

CDR3aa: CARPLVIPYEQYF
CDR3nt: TGTGCCAGACCCCTAGTAATTCCCTACGAGCAGTACTTC
len: 13
j_gene: TRBJ2-7
d_gene: NA
v_gene: TRBV5-3
abundance: NA

CDR3aa: CASSIGGTGGEQYF
CDR3nt: TGTGCCAGTAGTATAGGCGGGACAGGGGGCGAGCAGTACTTC
len: 14
j_gene: TRBJ2-7
d_gene: TRBD1
v_gene: TRBV19
abundance: once

CDR3aa: CASSLVPPKGAPGYTF
CDR3nt: TGTGCCAGCAGCTTGGTCCCCCCAAAGGGGGCGCCCGGCTACACCTTC
len: 16
j_gene: TRBJ1-2
d_gene: TRBD1
v_gene: TRBV7-9
abundance: once

CDR3aa: CASSLGRLAGAYEQYF
CDR3nt: TGCGCCAGCAGCTTGGGAAGACTAGCGGGGGCCTACGAGCAGTACTTC
len: 16
j_gene: TRBJ2-7
d_gene: TRBD2
v_gene: TRBV5-1
abundance: NA

CDR3aa: CASRLMPNSGNTIYF
CDR3nt: TGTGCCAGCAGGCTTATGCCTAACTCTGGAAACACCATATATTTT
len: 15
j_gene: TRBJ1-3
d_gene: NA
v_gene: TRBV19
abundance: NA

CDR3aa: CASSQERSEGGNTIYF
CDR3nt: TGCGCCAGCAGCCAAGAAAGGTCGGAGGGCGGAAACACCATATATTTT
len: 16
j_gene: TRBJ1-3
d_gene: NA
v_gene: TRBV4-3
abundance: NA

CDR3aa: CASSKRTESTYEQYF
CDR3nt: TGTGCCAGCAGCAAACGGACAGAATCTACCTACGAGCAGTACTTC
len: 15
j_gene: TRBJ2-7
d_gene: NA
v_gene: TRBV9
abundance: NA

CDR3aa: CASSYGTFGEQYF
CDR3nt: TGTGCCAGCAGTTATGGGACGTTCGGCGAGCAGTACTTC
len: 13
j_gene: TRBJ2-7
d_gene: NA
v_gene: TRBV6-6
abundance: NA

CDR3aa: CASSNLGLAIYNEQFF
CDR3nt: TGTGCCAGCAGTAACTTGGGACTAGCGATTTACAATGAGCAGTTCTTC
len: 16
j_gene: TRBJ2-1
d_gene: TRBD2
v_gene: TRBV27
abundance: NA

CDR3aa: CASSPAEVDGYTF
CDR3nt: TGTGCCAGCAGCCCTGCCGAGGTCGATGGCTACACCTTC
len: 13
j_gene: TRBJ1-2
d_gene: NA
v_gene: TRBV13
abundance: NA

CDR3aa: CASSPTSGLYNEQFF
CDR3nt: TGTGCCAGCAGCCCAACTAGCGGCCTATACAATGAGCAGTTCTTC
len: 15
j_gene: TRBJ2-1
d_gene: TRBD2
v_gene: TRBV9
abundance: NA

CDR3aa: CASSVDLTSGIEQFF
CDR3nt: TGTGCCAGCAGCGTAGATCTGACTAGCGGGATTGAGCAGTTCTTC
len: 15
j_gene: TRBJ2-1
d_gene: TRBD2
v_gene: TRBV9
abundance: NA

CDR3aa: CASSPRDSAPGNTIYF
CDR3nt: TGTGCCAGCAGCCCAAGGGACAGTGCTCCTGGAAACACCATATATTTT
len: 16
j_gene: TRBJ1-3
d_gene: TRBD1
v_gene: TRBV7-9
abundance: NA

CDR3aa: CASSQTLTEGYNEQFF
CDR3nt: TGCGCCAGCAGCCAAACGCTGACAGAGGGGTACAATGAGCAGTTCTTC
len: 16
j_gene: TRBJ2-1
d_gene: NA
v_gene: TRBV4-1
abundance: NA

CDR3aa: CASSEWASGASYEQYF
CDR3nt: TGTGCCAGCAGTGAATGGGCTAGCGGCGCCTCCTACGAGCAGTACTTC
len: 16
j_gene: TRBJ2-7
d_gene: TRBD2
v_gene: TRBV2
abundance: NA

CDR3aa: CASSQVGLGSYEQYF
CDR3nt: TGTGCCAGCAGCCAAGTGGGGCTGGGGTCCTACGAGCAGTACTTC
len: 15
j_gene: TRBJ2-7
d_gene: NA
v_gene: TRBV2
abundance: NA

CDR3aa: CASDTGTGDQPQHF
CDR3nt: TGTGCCAGCGACACCGGGACAGGGGATCAGCCCCAGCATTTT
len: 14
j_gene: TRBJ1-5
d_gene: TRBD1
v_gene: TRBV28
abundance: NA

CDR3aa: CATSGRTGVGELFF
CDR3nt: TGTGCCACCAGCGGAAGGACAGGGGTCGGGGAGCTGTTTTTT
len: 14
j_gene: TRBJ2-2
d_gene: TRBD1
v_gene: TRBV15
abundance: NA

CDR3aa: CASSAPGIVSGRATYEQYF
CDR3nt: TGTGCCAGCAGCGCACCGGGGATAGTAAGCGGGAGGGCCACCTACGAGCAGTACTTC
len: 19
j_gene: TRBJ2-7
d_gene: TRBD2
v_gene: TRBV7-9
abundance: once

CDR3aa: CATSLASGPNNEQFF
CDR3nt: TGTGCCACCAGCTTAGCTAGCGGCCCTAACAATGAGCAGTTCTTC
len: 15
j_gene: TRBJ2-1
d_gene: TRBD2
v_gene: TRBV15
abundance: NA

CDR3aa: CSATLISTGELFF
CDR3nt: TGCAGCGCTACTTTGATCAGCACCGGGGAGCTGTTTTTT
len: 13
j_gene: TRBJ2-2
d_gene: NA
v_gene: TRBV29-1
abundance: NA

CDR3aa: CASSAGSGQPQHF
CDR3nt: TGTGCCAGCAGCGCAGGGTCCGGCCAGCCCCAGCATTTT
len: 13
j_gene: TRBJ1-5
d_gene: NA
v_gene: TRBV9
abundance: few

CDR3aa: CASSMQGWILEAGANVLTF
CDR3nt: TGTGCCAGTAGTATGCAGGGGTGGATTTTAGAAGCTGGGGCCAACGTCCTGACTTTC
len: 19
j_gene: TRBJ2-6
d_gene: NA
v_gene: TRBV19
abundance: NA

CDR3aa: CASIPKRRQGSNYGYTF
CDR3nt: TGTGCCAGCATCCCAAAGAGACGACAGGGTTCTAACTATGGCTACACCTTC
len: 17
j_gene: TRBJ1-2
d_gene: TRBD1
v_gene: TRBV28
abundance: NA

CDR3aa: CASSPGRASYNEQFF
CDR3nt: TGTGCCAGCAGCCCGGGGAGGGCATCATACAATGAGCAGTTCTTC
len: 15
j_gene: TRBJ2-1
d_gene: TRBD2
v_gene: TRBV5-6
abundance: NA

CDR3aa: CASPDREGYTEAFF
CDR3nt: TGTGCCAGCCCGGACAGGGAAGGGTACACTGAAGCTTTCTTT
len: 14
j_gene: TRBJ1-1
d_gene: TRBD1
v_gene: TRBV25-1
abundance: NA

CDR3aa: CASSQDTTNQPQHF
CDR3nt: TGCGCCAGCAGCCAAGATACCACTAATCAGCCCCAGCATTTT
len: 14
j_gene: TRBJ1-5
d_gene: NA
v_gene: TRBV4-3
abundance: NA